This T cell receptor beta chain was identified during a study of blood T cell repertoires in COVID-19. Study details: Acute and convalescent COVID-19 samples came from the United States, Italy and Spain. Nucleic acid was either cDNA or gDNA, and it came from T cells, B-cell-depleted T cells, or PBMCs.

Authors' data handling: Reference gene primer amplification gave estimated nucleated cell counts. Assay: immunoSEQ multiplex PCR; the TCRdb copy retains only in-frame clones and omits some. That table gives V, J and clone size, and the DNA gave D and trimming. This table holds about 280,000 clones, around 90% found once. This clone has a handful of counts. The CDR3 runs to 14 residues. Germline V CDR1 and CDR2: LNHDA, SQIVND (reference sequence). Unmatched junction bases numbered 5, after V lost 5 bases and J lost 2 bases. The clonotype comes from a young man with active or convalescent COVID-19. Sequenced sample: peripheral blood. The chain recombines TRBV19 with TRBJ1-2; 7 bases line up with TRBD1. DNA for the CDR3: TGTGCCAGTAGTCCCGACAGGGACAACTATGGCTACACCTTC. Amino acids: CASSPDRDNYGYTF.